This T cell receptor beta chain stems from a study of cytomegalovirus exposure and HLA in healthy donors. In the PCR, 60 Vbeta and 13 Jbeta primers were used. Original processing methods: Later analysis identified tens of millions of unique TCR beta chains, approximately 11 million shared. Clones were read by immunoSEQ multiplex PCR, and TCRdb kept only the in-frame ones, dropping some. V and J calls plus clone size are reproduced from that table; the DNA served to infer D and trimming. This sample has 150,000 or so clones, with less than 90% found just once. J gave up 2 bases and V 2 bases, and 9 bases lay outside the gene matches. The CDR3 has 17 residues. The germline gives CDR1 MGHRA, CDR2 YSYEKL.

Sequencing was performed on PBMCs. The TCR sequence derives from a young man in good health and CMV-seronegative. The genes are TRBV4-1 and TRBJ2-5; TRBD1 matches 9 bases. The CDR3 spells CASSQLRGTGKQETQYF. The DNA of the CDR3 is TGCGCCAGCAGCCAACTACGGGGGACAGGGAAACAAGAGACCCAGTACTTC.